This TCR beta chain came from a study of T cell responses to AZD1222 COVID-19 vaccine. Study-wide points: Epitopes outside B.1.351 and B.1.1.7 mutated regions reportedly drew nearly half of spike TCRs. Clonal diversity was possibly underestimated, and white British individuals and females predominated among donors.

With respect to this clone: Its cognate antigen is unknown.

Sequenced by immunoSEQ multiplex PCR; TCRdb stores in-frame clones only, minus some. Here the sample spans about 83,000 clones, approximately 90% being singletons. Germline CDR1 SGDLS, CDR2 YYNGEE. V lost 0 bases to trimming and J lost 0 bases, with 9 bases between them. The CDR3 runs 15 residues. The sequenced sample was peripheral blood, obtained on day 0 of MenACWY control vaccination. The chain employs TRBV9 and TRBJ1-2; D gene ambiguous. This TCR derives from an adult in good health. The CDR3 bases are TGTGCCAGCAGCGTAGGGCAGGAGCCTAACTATGGCTACACCTTC. Translated, it gives CASSVGQEPNYGYTF.